The 32 T cell receptor beta chains listed next were all sequenced from one sample in a study of CD8 T cells in Susac syndrome. RNA was extracted with the RNeasy kit, and a quantity of about 0.45 to 1 ug was reverse transcribed using random hexamers. TCRdb called the immunoSEQ multiplex PCR reads again in MiXCR, with one record for every CDR3 protein. Here the sample spans fewer than 90,000 distinct CDR3 sequences, roughly 92% being singletons. The sample taken for sequencing was CD8+ T cells from PBMCs. Every receptor here comes from a human donor with Susac syndrome.

This clonotype was counted once. The chain couples TRBV20-1 to TRBJ1-2, with TRBD1 matching over 9 bases. This CDR3 is built from 14 residues. Germline V CDR1 and CDR2: DFQATT, SNEGSKA (reference sequence). CDR3 DNA: TGCAGCGCGACAGAACAGGGGGCGGACTATGGCTACACCTTC. Translation gives CSATEQGADYGYTF.

The chain carries TRBV2 and TRBJ2-5; perhaps TRBD1 as D (5 bases). The CDR3 spans 11 residues. Trimming took 11 bases from V and 3 from J, leaving 10 bases between them. The germline gives CDR1 SNHLY, CDR2 FYNNEI. The CDR3 sequence: CAVVGEETQYF. DNA for the CDR3: TGTGCCGTCGTAGGGGAAGAGACCCAGTACTTC. The entire variable domain, with the rest obtained from reference TRBV2 and TRBJ2-5, is as follows: EPEVTQTPSHQVTQMGQEVILRCVPISNHLYFYWYRQILGQKVEFLVSFYNNEISEKSEIFDDQFSVERPDGSNFTLKIRSTKLEDSAMYFCAVVGEETQYFGPGTRLLVL.

This clonotype has only one observation. The chain has TRBV7-2 and TRBJ1-2; 10 nucleotides line up with TRBD1. This CDR3 comprises 13 residues. V shed 4 bases and J 7 bases; nucleotides not matched to a gene: 3. Germline V gene data show CDR1 as SGHTA and CDR2 as FQGNSA. CDR3 nucleotide sequence: TGTGCCAGCAGCTCCGGGACAGGGGTTGGCTACACCTTC. It specifies CASSSGTGVGYTF.

The chain recombines TRBV5-6 with TRBJ1-2; D remains ambiguous. CDR3 size: 14 residues. V lost 2 bases to trimming and J lost 3 bases, with 11 bases between them. CDR1 is SGHDT and CDR2 is YYEEEE in the germline V gene. The CDR3 loop is CASSFPRCDYGYTF. The CDR3 nucleotides read TGTGCCAGCAGCTTCCCCAGATGCGACTATGGCTACACCTTC.

The CDR3 protein is CASSLLGPTEAFF. CDR3 DNA: TGTGCCAGCAGTTTATTAGGGCCCACTGAAGCTTTCTTT. J is TRBJ1-1 and V is TRBV27; no definite D call. V lost 1 base to trimming and J lost 4 bases, with 7 bases between them. The CDR3 contains 13 residues. Germline V gene data show CDR1 as MNHEY and CDR2 as SMNVEV (reference sequence).

This clonotype was counted once. The chain joins TRBV9 to TRBJ1-2; TRBD1 aligns across 9 bases. The length of the CDR3 is 16 residues. V was pared by 2 bases and J by 8 bases, with 13 bases of the junction left unmatched. Per germline, CDR1 SGDLS and CDR2 YYNGEE. CDR3 residues: CASSVIPSTGGDGYTF. CDR3 coding DNA: TGTGCCAGCAGCGTGATCCCATCCACAGGGGGCGACGGCTACACCTTC.

The CDR3 DNA is TGTGCCAGCAGCTTAGTCGCGATGCGCCGTCCCGGGGAGCTGTTTTTT. As protein: CASSLVAMRRPGELFF. The chain recombines TRBV7-2 with TRBJ2-2, with D unresolved. In germline, CDR1 is SGHTA, CDR2 FQGNSA. The CDR3 has 16 amino acids. The ends were cut back, 1 base at V and 6 bases at J, with 15 bases in the middle. The whole variable domain, remainder taken from reference TRBV7-2 and TRBJ2-2, is GAGVSQSPSNKVTEKGKDVELRCDPISGHTALYWYRQSLGQGLEFLIYFQGNSAPDKSGLPSDRFSAERTGGSVSTLTIQRTQQEDSAVYLCASSLVAMRRPGELFFGEGSRLTVL.

CDR3 residues: CAWSGDVEKLFF. The DNA of the CDR3 is TGTGCCTGGAGTGGGGACGTTGAAAAACTGTTTTTT. The chain has TRBV30 and TRBJ1-4, with D possibly matching TRBD1 (5 bases). The V end lost 1 base, the J end lost 7 bases, and 7 bases lay between the germline ends. The V gene's germline CDR1 is GTSNPN and CDR2 SVGIG (reference sequence). The CDR3 has 12 residues. Full variable domain (remainder filled in from reference TRBV30 and TRBJ1-4): SQTIHQWPATLVQPVGSPLSLECTVEGTSNPNLYWYRQAAGRGLQLLFYSVGIGQISSEVPQNLSASRPQDRQFILSSKKLLLSDSGFYLCAWSGDVEKLFFGSGTQLSVL.

In regard to this clonotype: One junction end does not reproduce the germline sequence, and a read error may be involved. CDR3 sequence: CASREGTSGRGDTQYF. The CDR3 bases are TGTGCCAGCAGGGAAGGGACTAGCGGGAGAGGGGATACGCAGTATTTT. The V and J genes are TRBV2 and TRBJ2-3, with 14 bases aligning to TRBD2. Germline loops: CDR1 SNHLY, CDR2 FYNNEI. This CDR3 comprises 16 residues.

On this clonotype itself: One end of the junction varies from germline; a read error may be responsible. The chain is built from TRBV2 and TRBJ1-2; 7 positions match TRBD1. In germline, CDR1 is SNHLY, CDR2 FYNNEI. This CDR3 region has 12 residues. The CDR3 DNA follows: TGTGCCAGCAGACAGGGGTACTATGGCTATACCTTC. Translating gives CASRQGYYGYTF.

The V call is TRBV6-1, the J call TRBJ1-5; D unclear. CDR1 MNHNS and CDR2 SASEGT come from the germline V gene. CDR3 length equals 13 residues. V gave up 4 bases and J gave up 3 bases, with 7 bases separating them. The DNA for the CDR3 is TGTGCCAGCAGTGGTAGGAACAATCAGCCCCAGCATTTT. Protein product: CASSGRNNQPQHF.

The chain joins TRBV20-1 to TRBJ2-7; D is possibly TRBD1 (6 bases). The CDR3 runs to 14 residues. Trimming took 3 bases from V and 4 from J, leaving 16 bases between them. Germline assignment: CDR1 DFQATT and CDR2 SNEGSKA (reference sequence). The CDR3 nucleotides are TGCAGTGCTAGCGGGACAAGGTACCTTTACGAGCAGTACTTC. It specifies CSASGTRYLYEQYF.

CDR3: CASSRTGTPGHEQYF. The CDR3 DNA sequence: TGTGCCAGCAGCCGAACAGGGACCCCCGGACACGAGCAGTACTTC. The gene calls are TRBV7-2 and TRBJ2-7, with D possibly matching TRBD1 (6 bases). Germline V gene lookup returns CDR1 SGHTA and CDR2 FQGNSA. CDR3 length: 15 amino acids. V was shortened by 5 bases and J by 5 bases, with 19 bases between the two germline ends.

The chain recombines TRBV5-4 with TRBJ2-5, with 8 bases that match TRBD2. The V and J ends lost 0 bases and 2 bases, in that order; junction bases with no gene match: 6. The CDR3 is 16 amino acids. CDR1 is SGHNT, CDR2 YYREEE, per germline (reference sequence). The CDR3: CASSLAAGGSQETQYF. Here the CDR3 DNA reads TGTGCCAGCAGCTTGGCTGCGGGGGGTTCGCAAGAGACCCAGTACTTC.

The V and J genes are TRBV9 and TRBJ2-1; the D gene is possibly TRBD2 (5 bases). CDR1 and CDR2 from the germline V gene are SGDLS and YYNGEE. Between the trimmed V and J ends, which lost 4 bases and 6 bases, there was a span of 11 bases. The CDR3 has 13 residues. The CDR3 region is CASSPPRGNEQFF. As DNA, the CDR3 is TGTGCCAGCAGCCCTCCCCGGGGCAATGAGCAGTTCTTC.

J is TRBJ2-7 and V is TRBV20-1; 10 bases match TRBD2. J was trimmed by 0 bases and V by 0 bases; bases with no gene match: 2. The CDR3 length is 15 residues. Germline lookup yields CDR1 DFQATT and CDR2 SNEGSKA (reference sequence). The chain's CDR3 is CSAREASGSSYEQYF. CDR3 coding DNA: TGCAGTGCTAGAGAGGCTAGCGGGAGCTCCTACGAGCAGTACTTC.

The gene calls are TRBV6-5 and TRBJ1-1, with D possibly matching TRBD1 (5 bases). Per germline, CDR1 MNHEY and CDR2 SVGAGI. The CDR3 is 15 residues long. V lost 5 bases and J 0 bases, leaving 13 bases between the germline ends. CDR3 amino acids: CASSGWGGLNTEAFF. The CDR3 DNA is TGTGCCAGCAGTGGTTGGGGGGGTTTGAACACTGAAGCTTTCTTT.

This chain joins TRBV7-2 and TRBJ1-1; D is ambiguous. The length of the CDR3 is 12 residues. V shed 5 bases and J shed 7 bases, with 11 bases lying between them. CDR1 SGHTA and CDR2 FQGNSA come from the germline V gene. DNA of the CDR3: TGTGCCAGCAGCCGAAGGAGGATTGAAGCTTTCTTT. Its protein is CASSRRRIEAFF.

This chain uses TRBV24-1 with TRBJ2-1; 15 nucleotides agree with TRBD2. The CDR3 extends over 19 amino acids. After removal of 3 bases from V and 0 bases from J, the junction contained 5 bases not matched to a gene. CDR1 is KGHDR, CDR2 SFDVKD, per germline. As DNA, the CDR3 is TGTGCCACCAGTGATACCGGGACTAGCGGGGGGAGCTCCTACAATGAGCAGTTCTTC. Protein product: CATSDTGTSGGSSYNEQFF.

The V call is TRBV20-1, the J call TRBJ2-2; the match to TRBD2 covers 8 bases. Germline V CDR1 and CDR2: DFQATT, SNEGSKA (reference sequence). V shed 2 bases, J shed 1 base, and the junction held 9 bases outside the gene matches. The CDR3 runs to 17 residues. The CDR3 bases are TGCAGTGCTAGATCCGGGATGACTAGCGAGAACACCGGGGAGCTGTTTTTT. As protein: CSARSGMTSENTGELFF.

This clonotype has a single count. The rearrangement joins TRBV2 to TRBJ1-5; unclear D gene. CDR1 is SNHLY and CDR2 is FYNNEI in the germline V gene. The CDR3 is 14 residues long. The V end was cut by 5 bases, the J end by 7 bases, with 15 bases between. Written as DNA, the CDR3 is TGTGCCAGCAGTCCTGGCCTCTCCGGGCAGCCCCAGCATTTT. Translated: CASSPGLSGQPQHF. Looking up the rest from reference TRBV2 and TRBJ1-5 gives the full variable domain: EPEVTQTPSHQVTQMGQEVILRCVPISNHLYFYWYRQILGQKVEFLVSFYNNEISEKSEIFDDQFSVERPDGSNFTLKIRSTKLEDSAMYFCASSPGLSGQPQHFGDGTRLSIL.

The chain combines TRBV9 with TRBJ1-2, with unresolved D. The CDR3 spans 15 residues. The germline V and J ends were trimmed by 0 bases and 4 bases, with 13 bases remaining between them. CDR1 and CDR2 from the germline V gene are SGDLS and YYNGEE. Written as DNA, the CDR3 is TGTGCCAGCAGCGTAGGGGAGGGATTGGGCTATGGCTACACCTTC. The encoded protein is CASSVGEGLGYGYTF. The whole variable domain, remainder taken from reference TRBV9 and TRBJ1-2, is DSGVTQTPKHLITATGQRVTLRCSPRSGDLSVYWYQQSLDQGLQFLIQYYNGEERAKGNILERFSAQQFPDLHSELNLSSLELGDSALYFCASSVGEGLGYGYTFGSGTRLTVV.

V is TRBV6-5 and J is TRBJ2-7, with TRBD1 matching 9 bases. V shed 5 bases, J shed 3 bases, and the junction held 8 bases outside the gene matches. CDR3 length: 15 residues. Germline CDR1 reads MNHEY; CDR2 reads SVGAGI. Written as DNA, the CDR3 is TGTGCCAGCAGTACCTCCGGGACAGGGAACTACGAGCAGTACTTC. Its translation: CASSTSGTGNYEQYF.

Only one count was recorded for this clonotype. The genes are TRBV7-9 and TRBJ1-1; D is unclear. This CDR3 has 14 amino acids. With 5 bases removed from V and 1 base from J, the gap between germline ends came to 11 bases. The V gene's germline CDR1 is SEHNR and CDR2 FQNEAQ (reference sequence). CDR3 protein: CASSIGMANTEAFF. CDR3 DNA: TGTGCCAGCAGCATAGGGATGGCGAACACTGAAGCTTTCTTT. The complete variable domain, with remaining parts taken from reference TRBV7-9 and TRBJ1-1, reads DTGVSQNPRHKITKRGQNVTFRCDPISEHNRLYWYRQTLGQGPEFLTYFQNEAQLEKSRLLSDRFSAERPKGSFSTLEIQRTEQGDSAMYLCASSIGMANTEAFFGQGTRLTVV.

This rearrangement joins TRBV24-1 to TRBJ2-1; D may be TRBD2 (6 bases). The CDR3 has 17 residues. Germline CDR1 is KGHDR and CDR2 is SFDVKD. Trimming removed 3 bases at V and 3 bases at J, with 17 bases between. The DNA for the CDR3 is TGTGCCACCAGTGATGGGATTGGGGGGTCGGTCTACAATGAGCAGTTCTTC. Its translation is CATSDGIGGSVYNEQFF.

This clonotype showed up just once. The V gene is TRBV6-1, the J gene TRBJ2-2; D unresolved. Trimming cost V 1 base and J 5 bases, with 5 bases left between them. Germline-derived CDR1 and CDR2 are MNHNS and SASEGT. The CDR3 runs 13 residues. The DNA for the CDR3 is TGTGCCAGCAGTGAAGACGGGACCGGGGAGCTGTTTTTT. Protein sequence: CASSEDGTGELFF.

This clonotype has just one count. The chain carries TRBV20-1 and TRBJ1-2; D is unclear. The V gene lost 1 base and the J gene lost 7 bases, with 16 bases spanning the gap. The CDR3 extends over 14 amino acids. Germline V gene lookup returns CDR1 DFQATT and CDR2 SNEGSKA (reference sequence). As DNA, the CDR3 is TGCAGTGCTAGAGCCCCGCGGAGGGTCTCTGGCTACACCTTC. It encodes CSARAPRRVSGYTF.

The gene calls are TRBV25-1 and TRBJ1-4, with a possible D match to TRBD1 (6 bases). The germline V and J ends were trimmed by 8 bases and 0 bases, with 22 bases remaining between them. This CDR3 has 18 residues. Per germline, CDR1 MGHDK and CDR2 SYGVNS. The DNA of the CDR3 is TGTGCCAGCTCTACCACGGGCAGACAGGTTACAACTAATGAAAAACTGTTTTTT. Its protein is CASSTTGRQVTTNEKLFF.

This clonotype has a single count. J is TRBJ1-5 and V is TRBV4-2, with D perhaps TRBD1 (5 bases). The germline V and J ends were trimmed by 0 bases and 5 bases, with 11 bases remaining between them. Germline V gives CDR1 LGHNA, CDR2 YNFKEQ. The CDR3 contains 15 residues. The CDR3 region has the DNA TGTGCCAGCAGCCAAGAGGCAGGGATTTATCAGCCCCAGCATTTT. Protein product: CASSQEAGIYQPQHF.

The chain employs TRBV4-2 and TRBJ2-7; D not certain. The CDR3 extends over 19 amino acids. The V and J ends lost 4 bases and 2 bases respectively, with 27 bases between them. CDR1 and CDR2 (germline): LGHNA, YNFKEQ. CDR3 amino acids: CASSRPSSVGAENPYEQYF. The CDR3 nucleotides are TGTGCCAGCAGCCGACCATCCAGCGTAGGCGCCGAGAATCCCTACGAGCAGTACTTC.

This chain connects TRBV20-1 to TRBJ2-4; 8 bases are a match to TRBD1. The ends lost 5 bases at V and 3 bases at J; junction bases unmatched: 6. The CDR3 has 14 residues. Per the germline V gene, CDR1 is DFQATT and CDR2 is SNEGSKA (reference sequence). The CDR3 nucleotides read TGCAGTGCTCGGACAGGGTTCGACAAAAACATTCAGTACTTC. This encodes CSARTGFDKNIQYF.

The V gene is TRBV18, the J gene TRBJ1-2, with 8 nucleotides matching TRBD1. The germline CDR1 and CDR2 sequences are KGHSH and LQKENI. CDR3 size: 16 residues. The junction had 12 bases not matched to a gene; V was cut back by 3 bases and J by 6 bases. CDR3 sequence (DNA): TGTGCCAGCTCACCTGGGCAGGGGGCGCGTCTGGATGGCTACACCTTC. It specifies CASSPGQGARLDGYTF.